The rows below give T cell receptor beta chains drawn from one sample of a study of blood T cell repertoires in COVID-19. The assay was immunoSEQ multiplex PCR, and TCRdb's table has in-frame clones only and misses some. In the table there are under 250,000 clones, over 75% of which are singletons. Source material: PBMCs or T cells enriched from blood (not recorded which). These receptor sequences come from a woman in her forties or fifties with acute COVID-19. Both conserved end residues are part of each CDR3. A D gene is named only where the DNA matches it firmly. Part of the rows lack a size; the others show once, few, many or a class for expanded clones.

abundance,j_gene,v_gene,d_gene,CDR3nt,CDR3aa
.,TRBJ1-1,TRBV19,.,TGTGCCAGTAGTACCCTCGGCACGCGGACTGAAGCTTTCTTT,CASSTLGTRTEAFF
.,TRBJ2-3,TRBV7-9,TRBD2,TGTGCCAGCAGCCCCAGACTGACTAGCGGTGGCACAGATACGCAGTATTTT,CASSPRLTSGGTDTQYF
.,TRBJ1-1,TRBV6-5,.,TGTGCCAGCACCACGGGGTATGATACTGAAGCTTTCTTT,CASTTGYDTEAFF
.,TRBJ2-7,TRBV30,TRBD2,TGTGCCTGGAGTGTACGACTAGCGAGCTCCTACGAGCAGTACTTC,CAWSVRLASSYEQYF
few,TRBJ1-2,TRBV27,TRBD1,TGTGCCAGCCGATCGACAGGGATCAGCGGCTACACCTTC,CASRSTGISGYTF
.,TRBJ1-6,TRBV10-2,TRBD1,TGCGCCAGCAGTGAGGCTTCAGGGGGCAATTCACCCCTCCACTTT,CASSEASGGNSPLHF
.,TRBJ2-4,TRBV3-1/TRBV3-2,.,TGTGCCAGCAGCCAAGAAGGGCGGGGCATTCAGTACTTC,CASSQEGRGIQYF
.,TRBJ2-2,TRBV6-2/TRBV6-3,TRBD2,TGTGCCAGCAGTTACGAGCGGGGGGGCCTTAGGACCGGGGAGCTGTTTTTT,CASSYERGGLRTGELFF
.,TRBJ1-4,TRBV2,TRBD1,TGTGCCAGCAGTGCAGACAGGGGGCCGCGGGATGAAAAACTGTTTTTT,CASSADRGPRDEKLFF
.,TRBJ2-7,TRBV7-8,.,TGTGCCAGCAGCTTAGTAAGAGTCTACGAGCAGTACTTC,CASSLVRVYEQYF
.,TRBJ1-3,TRBV3-1/TRBV3-2,.,TGTGCCAGCAGCCTCAGCGTCATAAACTCTGGAAACACCATATATTTT,CASSLSVINSGNTIYF
.,TRBJ2-3,TRBV5-8,.,TGTGCCAGCAGCTTGGCGCAGGGTGGCGCAGATACGCAGTATTTT,CASSLAQGGADTQYF
.,TRBJ1-2,TRBV9,.,TGTGCCAGCAGCGTCCCTGGCAAGAACTATGGCTACACCTTC,CASSVPGKNYGYTF
.,TRBJ1-5,TRBV18,TRBD1,TGTGCCAGCTCACCACAGTTCGACAGGGGCCAGCCCCAGCATTTT,CASSPQFDRGQPQHF
once,TRBJ1-3,TRBV4-2,.,TGTGCCAGCAGCCGAACGGACTCCGTCTCTGGAAACACCATATATTTT,CASSRTDSVSGNTIYF
.,TRBJ1-4,TRBV7-9,TRBD1,TGTGCCAGCAGCACAGGGGAGCCTAATGAAAAACTGTTTTTT,CASSTGEPNEKLFF
.,TRBJ1-3,TRBV2,.,TGTGCCAGCAGTCCTCGGGAGCCGAGCTCTGGAAACACCATATATTTT,CASSPREPSSGNTIYF
.,TRBJ1-1,TRBV5-1,TRBD1,TGCGCCAGCAGCCAGGGGGCAGGGAACACTGAAGCTTTCTTT,CASSQGAGNTEAFF
.,TRBJ1-2,TRBV7-7,TRBD1,TGTGCTAGCAGCTTACATACAGGGGCCGCCGACTATGGCTACACCTTC,CASSLHTGAADYGYTF
.,TRBJ2-2,TRBV6-5,TRBD1,TGTGCCAGCAGTCAGGGGGTGGGGAACACCGGGGAGCTGTTTTTT,CASSQGVGNTGELFF
.,TRBJ2-1,TRBV29-1,TRBD2,TGCAGCGTTGATCTGGGGGGGAATTACAATGAGCAGTTCTTC,CSVDLGGNYNEQFF
.,TRBJ1-5,TRBV6-5,.,TGTGCCAGCAGTTACATAGGGGACAATCAGCCCCAGCATTTT,CASSYIGDNQPQHF
once,TRBJ1-5,TRBV4-1,.,TGCGCCAGCAGCCAAGTTTGGACAGATAGCAATCAGCCCCAGCATTTT,CASSQVWTDSNQPQHF
few,TRBJ1-1,TRBV9,TRBD1,TGTGCCAGCAGCGCCCCCGACAGGGATCGTAGGACTGAAGCTTTCTTT,CASSAPDRDRRTEAFF
once,TRBJ1-4,TRBV5-1,.,TGCGCCAGCAGCTTCTCAACTAATGAAAAACTGTTTTTT,CASSFSTNEKLFF